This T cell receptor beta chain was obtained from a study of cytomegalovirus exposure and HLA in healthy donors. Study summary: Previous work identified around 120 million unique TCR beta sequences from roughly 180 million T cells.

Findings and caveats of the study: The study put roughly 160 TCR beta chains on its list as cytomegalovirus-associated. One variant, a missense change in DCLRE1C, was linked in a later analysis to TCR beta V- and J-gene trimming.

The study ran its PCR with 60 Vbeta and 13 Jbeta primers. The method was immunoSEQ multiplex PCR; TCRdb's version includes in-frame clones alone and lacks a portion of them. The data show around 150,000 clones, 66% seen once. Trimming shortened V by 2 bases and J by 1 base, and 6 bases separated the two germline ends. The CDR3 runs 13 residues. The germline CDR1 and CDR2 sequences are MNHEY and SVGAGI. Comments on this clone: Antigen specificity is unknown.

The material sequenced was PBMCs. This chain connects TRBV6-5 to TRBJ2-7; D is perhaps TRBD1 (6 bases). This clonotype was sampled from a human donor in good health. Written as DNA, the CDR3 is TGTGCCAGCAGTTACCAGGGGTCCTACGAGCAGTACTTC. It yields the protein CASSYQGSYEQYF.